Ten or more counts support the clone carrying this T cell receptor beta chain. Its target is not known. The data belong to a study of metastatic and nonmetastatic thyroid tumors. Study-wide context: Patients with malignant and benign thyroid disease provided blood and tumor or nodule tissue, whose repertoires were compared.

No treatment had been given to any patient before thyroid surgery. Points from the study as a whole: Significantly higher TCR beta diversity was reportedly seen in malignant thyroid tumors than benign nodules, in blood and tumor.

V lost 1 base, J lost 3 bases, and 11 bases lay in between. There are 15 residues in the CDR3. CDR1 is SGHKS, CDR2 YYEKEE, per germline (reference sequence). As processed by the authors: Clinicopathological groups supplied CDR3 differences that were used to build a distant-metastasis classifier for papillary thyroid cancer. TCRdb re-analyzed the PCR reads using MiXCR. TCRdb's processing, not the study's, gives the V and J calls here. The sample lists 20,000 to 25,000 clones; about 20% were seen once. This receptor was obtained from a female donor with papillary thyroid cancer or a benign thyroid nodule (not recorded which). Some clones in this sample may be carry-over from other donors' samples. The chain joins TRBV5-5 to TRBJ1-3; D unresolved. The sequencing sample was made of blood. CDR3 residues: CASSLRANFGNTIYF. The CDR3, as DNA: TGTGCCAGCAGCTTGAGGGCCAACTTTGGAAACACCATATATTTT.